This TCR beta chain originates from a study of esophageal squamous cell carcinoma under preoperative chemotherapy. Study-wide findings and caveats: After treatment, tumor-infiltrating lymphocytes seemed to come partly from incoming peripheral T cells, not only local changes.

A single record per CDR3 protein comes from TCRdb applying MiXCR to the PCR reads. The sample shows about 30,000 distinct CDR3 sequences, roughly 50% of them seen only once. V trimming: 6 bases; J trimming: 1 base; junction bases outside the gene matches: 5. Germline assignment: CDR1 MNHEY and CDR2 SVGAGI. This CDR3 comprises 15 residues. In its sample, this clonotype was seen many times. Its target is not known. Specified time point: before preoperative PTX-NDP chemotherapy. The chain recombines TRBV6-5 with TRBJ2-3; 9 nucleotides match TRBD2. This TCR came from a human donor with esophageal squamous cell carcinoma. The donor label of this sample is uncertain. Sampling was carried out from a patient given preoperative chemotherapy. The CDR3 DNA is TGTGCCAGCAGCGGCAGGACTAGCGGCACAGATACGCAGTATTTT. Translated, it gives CASSGRTSGTDTQYF.